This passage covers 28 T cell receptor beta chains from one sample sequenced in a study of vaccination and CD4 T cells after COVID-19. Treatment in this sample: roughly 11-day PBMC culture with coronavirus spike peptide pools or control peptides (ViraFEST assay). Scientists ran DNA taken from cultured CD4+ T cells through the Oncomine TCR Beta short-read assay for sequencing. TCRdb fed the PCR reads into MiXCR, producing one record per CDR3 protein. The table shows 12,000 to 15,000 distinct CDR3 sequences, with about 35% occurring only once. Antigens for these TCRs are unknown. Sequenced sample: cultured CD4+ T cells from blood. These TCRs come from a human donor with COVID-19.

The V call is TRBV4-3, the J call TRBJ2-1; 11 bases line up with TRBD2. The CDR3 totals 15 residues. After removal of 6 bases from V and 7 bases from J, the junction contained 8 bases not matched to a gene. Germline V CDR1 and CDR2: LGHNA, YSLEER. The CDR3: CASRSSGGAGNEQFF. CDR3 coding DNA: TGCGCCAGCAGAAGTAGCGGGGGGGCTGGAAATGAGCAGTTCTTC.

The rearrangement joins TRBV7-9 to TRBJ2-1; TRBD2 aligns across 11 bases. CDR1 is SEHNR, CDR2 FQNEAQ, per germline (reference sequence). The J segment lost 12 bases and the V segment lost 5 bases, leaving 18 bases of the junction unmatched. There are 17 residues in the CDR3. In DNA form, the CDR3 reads TGTGCCAGCAGCCCGCAGGCTTGGGGTCTAGCGGGGGGCGGGCAGTTCTTC. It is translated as CASSPQAWGLAGGGQFF.

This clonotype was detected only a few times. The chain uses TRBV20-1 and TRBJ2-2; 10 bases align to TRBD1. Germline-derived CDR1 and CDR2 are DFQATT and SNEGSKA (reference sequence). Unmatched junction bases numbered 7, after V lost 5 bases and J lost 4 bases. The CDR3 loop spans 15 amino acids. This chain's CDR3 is CSALRGTGATGELFF. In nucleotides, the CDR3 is TGCAGTGCTCTGAGGGGGACAGGGGCCACCGGGGAGCTGTTTTTT.

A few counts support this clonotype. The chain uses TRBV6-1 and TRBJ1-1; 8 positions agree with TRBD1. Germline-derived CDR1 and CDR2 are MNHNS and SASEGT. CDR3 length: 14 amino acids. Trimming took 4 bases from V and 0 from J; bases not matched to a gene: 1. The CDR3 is CASSVDRVNTEAFF. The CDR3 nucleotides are TGTGCCAGCAGTGTGGACAGGGTGAACACTGAAGCTTTCTTT.

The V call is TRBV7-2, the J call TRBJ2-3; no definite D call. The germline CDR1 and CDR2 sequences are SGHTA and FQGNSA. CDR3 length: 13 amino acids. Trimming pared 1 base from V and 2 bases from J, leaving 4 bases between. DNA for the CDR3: TGTGCCAGCAGCTTAGACTTCACAGATACGCAGTATTTT. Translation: CASSLDFTDTQYF.

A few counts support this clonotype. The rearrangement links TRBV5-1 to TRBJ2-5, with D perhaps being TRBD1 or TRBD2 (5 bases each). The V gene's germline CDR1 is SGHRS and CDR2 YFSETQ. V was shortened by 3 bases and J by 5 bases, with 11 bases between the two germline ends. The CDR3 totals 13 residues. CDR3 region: CASSSGGAETQYF. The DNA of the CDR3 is TGCGCCAGCAGCTCTGGGGGTGCCGAGACCCAGTACTTC.

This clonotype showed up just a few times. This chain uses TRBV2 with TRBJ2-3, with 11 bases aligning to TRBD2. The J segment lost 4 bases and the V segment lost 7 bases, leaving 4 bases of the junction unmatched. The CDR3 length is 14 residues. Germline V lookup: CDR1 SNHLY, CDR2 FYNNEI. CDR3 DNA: TGTGCCAGCACCTTAGCGGGGGGGCCAGATACGCAGTATTTT. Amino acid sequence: CASTLAGGPDTQYF.

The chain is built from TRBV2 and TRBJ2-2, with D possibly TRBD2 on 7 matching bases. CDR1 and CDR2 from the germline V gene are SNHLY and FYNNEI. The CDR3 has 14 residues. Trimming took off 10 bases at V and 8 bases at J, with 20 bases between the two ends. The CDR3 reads CATQGRVKSGELFF. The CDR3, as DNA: TGTGCCACCCAGGGGAGGGTAAAGTCTGGGGAGCTGTTTTTT.

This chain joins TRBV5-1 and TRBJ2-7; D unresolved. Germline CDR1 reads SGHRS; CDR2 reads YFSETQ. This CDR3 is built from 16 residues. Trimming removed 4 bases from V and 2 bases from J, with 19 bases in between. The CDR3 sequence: CASSPDGSQSPYEQYF. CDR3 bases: TGCGCCAGCAGCCCGGACGGCAGCCAGTCCCCCTACGAGCAGTACTTC.

CDR3 nucleotide sequence: TGTGCCAGCAGCCCAGATCGGATTAATTCACCCCTCCACTTT. It specifies CASSPDRINSPLHF. The chain employs TRBV11-1 and TRBJ1-6; D remains ambiguous. The germline CDR1 and CDR2 sequences are SGHAT and FQDESV (reference sequence). V was cut by 5 bases and J by 6 bases, with 11 bases left in between. The CDR3 has 14 amino acids. Full variable domain (remainder filled in from reference TRBV11-1 and TRBJ1-6): EAEVAQSPRYKITEKSQAVAFWCDPISGHATLYWYRQILGQGPELLVQFQDESVVDDSQLPKDRFSAERLKGVDSTLKIQPAELGDSAMYLCASSPDRINSPLHFGNGTRLTVT.

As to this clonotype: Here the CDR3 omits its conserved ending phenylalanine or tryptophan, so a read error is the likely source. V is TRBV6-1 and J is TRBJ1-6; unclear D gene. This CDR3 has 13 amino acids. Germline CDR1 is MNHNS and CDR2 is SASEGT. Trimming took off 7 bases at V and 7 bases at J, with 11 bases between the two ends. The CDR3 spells CASTNYPNSPLHL. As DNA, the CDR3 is TGTGCCAGCACCAATTACCCGAATTCACCCCTCCACCTT.

Here the CDR3 reads CASSQGGGPSDTQYF. The CDR3 coding sequence is TGCGCCAGCAGCCAAGGCGGGGGGCCCTCAGATACGCAGTATTTT. The chain links TRBV4-3 to TRBJ2-3; 8 bases line up with TRBD2. The CDR3 has 15 residues. CDR1 is LGHNA and CDR2 is YSLEER in the germline V gene. V lost 1 base and J lost 4; bases outside the gene matches: 4.

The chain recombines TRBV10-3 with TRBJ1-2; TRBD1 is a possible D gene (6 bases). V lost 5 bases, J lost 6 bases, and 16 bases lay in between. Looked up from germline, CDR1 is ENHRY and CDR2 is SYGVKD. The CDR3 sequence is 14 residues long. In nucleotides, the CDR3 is TGTGCCATCAGTCCAAAGGACAGTTATCATGGCTACACCTTC. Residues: CAISPKDSYHGYTF.

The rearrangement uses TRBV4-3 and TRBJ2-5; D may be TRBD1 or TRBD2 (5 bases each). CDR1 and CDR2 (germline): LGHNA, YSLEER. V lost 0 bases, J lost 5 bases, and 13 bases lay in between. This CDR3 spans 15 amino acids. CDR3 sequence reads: CASSQDPRGRETQYF. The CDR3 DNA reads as TGCGCCAGCAGCCAAGATCCGAGGGGCCGGGAGACCCAGTACTTC.

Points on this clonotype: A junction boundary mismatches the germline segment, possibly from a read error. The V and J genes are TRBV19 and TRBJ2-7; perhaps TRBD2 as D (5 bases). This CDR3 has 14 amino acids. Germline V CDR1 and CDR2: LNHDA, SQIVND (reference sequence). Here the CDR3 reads CVSSSGGLTYEQYF. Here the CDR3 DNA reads TGTGTCAGTAGTTCTGGCGGACTTACCTACGAGCAGTACTTC.

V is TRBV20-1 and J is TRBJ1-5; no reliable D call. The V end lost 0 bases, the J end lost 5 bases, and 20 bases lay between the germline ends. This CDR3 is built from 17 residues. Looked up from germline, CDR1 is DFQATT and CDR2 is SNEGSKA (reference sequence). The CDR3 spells CSARDPLGGWGDQPQHF. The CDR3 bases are TGCAGTGCTAGAGATCCTCTGGGAGGGTGGGGTGATCAGCCCCAGCATTTT.

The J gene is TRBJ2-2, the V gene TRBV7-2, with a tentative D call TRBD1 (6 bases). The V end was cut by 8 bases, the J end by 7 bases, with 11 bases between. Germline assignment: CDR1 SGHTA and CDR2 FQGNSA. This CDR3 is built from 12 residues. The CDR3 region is CASRQGFGELFF. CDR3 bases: TGTGCCAGCCGGCAGGGGTTCGGGGAGCTGTTTTTT.

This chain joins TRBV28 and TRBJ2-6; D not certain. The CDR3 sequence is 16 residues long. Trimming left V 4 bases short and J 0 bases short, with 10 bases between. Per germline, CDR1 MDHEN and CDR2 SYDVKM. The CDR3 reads CASSSGGVSGANVLTF. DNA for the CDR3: TGTGCCAGCAGTTCCGGTGGGGTCTCTGGGGCCAACGTCCTGACTTTC.

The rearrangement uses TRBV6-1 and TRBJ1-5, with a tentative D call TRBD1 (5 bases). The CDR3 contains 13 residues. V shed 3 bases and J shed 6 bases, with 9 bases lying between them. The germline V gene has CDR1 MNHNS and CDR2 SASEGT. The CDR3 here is CASSDRAGQPQHF. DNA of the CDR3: TGTGCCAGCAGTGACAGGGCGGGTCAGCCCCAGCATTTT.

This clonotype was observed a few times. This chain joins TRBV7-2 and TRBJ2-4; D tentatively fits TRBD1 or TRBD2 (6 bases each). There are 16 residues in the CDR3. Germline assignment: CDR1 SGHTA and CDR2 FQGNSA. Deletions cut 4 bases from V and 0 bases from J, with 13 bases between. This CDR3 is CASSSNRGVAKNIQYF. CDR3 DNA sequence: TGTGCCAGCAGCTCCAATAGGGGGGTAGCCAAAAACATTCAGTACTTC.

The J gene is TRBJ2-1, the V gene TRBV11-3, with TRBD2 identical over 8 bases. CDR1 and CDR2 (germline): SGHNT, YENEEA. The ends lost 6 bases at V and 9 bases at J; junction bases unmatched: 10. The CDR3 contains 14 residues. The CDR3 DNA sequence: TGTGCCAGCAGTTCGGGACTAGAGTTGAGTGAGCAGTTCTTC. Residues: CASSSGLELSEQFF.

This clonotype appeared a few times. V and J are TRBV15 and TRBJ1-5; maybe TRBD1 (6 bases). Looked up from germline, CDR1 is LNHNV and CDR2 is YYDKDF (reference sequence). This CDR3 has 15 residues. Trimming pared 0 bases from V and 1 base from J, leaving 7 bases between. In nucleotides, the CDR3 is TGTGCCACCAGCAGAGAACAGGGCAGCAATCAGCCCCAGCATTTT. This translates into CATSREQGSNQPQHF.

The CDR3 loop is CASYRGYNEQFF. The CDR3 DNA reads as TGTGCCAGCTACCGGGGCTACAATGAGCAGTTCTTC. The chain carries TRBV12-3 or TRBV12-4 and TRBJ2-1; a weak D match, TRBD2 (5 bases). This CDR3 comprises 12 residues. Trimming removed 8 bases at V and 3 bases at J, with 8 bases between.

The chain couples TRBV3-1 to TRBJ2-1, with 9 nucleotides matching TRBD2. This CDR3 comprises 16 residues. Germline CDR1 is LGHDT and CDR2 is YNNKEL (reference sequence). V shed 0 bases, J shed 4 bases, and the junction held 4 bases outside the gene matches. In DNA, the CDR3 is TGTGCCAGCAGCCAAGACCCGCGGGGGGGGTACAATGAGCAGTTCTTC. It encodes CASSQDPRGGYNEQFF.

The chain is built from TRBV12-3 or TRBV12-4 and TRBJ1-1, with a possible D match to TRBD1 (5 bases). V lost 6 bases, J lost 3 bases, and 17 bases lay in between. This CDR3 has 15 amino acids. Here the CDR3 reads CASRQWGVRDTEAFF. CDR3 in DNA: TGTGCCAGCAGGCAGTGGGGGGTTCGGGACACTGAAGCTTTCTTT.

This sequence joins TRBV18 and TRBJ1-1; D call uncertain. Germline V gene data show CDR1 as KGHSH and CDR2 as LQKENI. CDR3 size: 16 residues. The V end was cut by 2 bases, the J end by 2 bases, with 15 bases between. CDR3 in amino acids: CASSPSRIQSNTEAFF. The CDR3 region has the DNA TGTGCCAGCTCACCAAGCAGGATACAATCCAACACTGAAGCTTTCTTT.

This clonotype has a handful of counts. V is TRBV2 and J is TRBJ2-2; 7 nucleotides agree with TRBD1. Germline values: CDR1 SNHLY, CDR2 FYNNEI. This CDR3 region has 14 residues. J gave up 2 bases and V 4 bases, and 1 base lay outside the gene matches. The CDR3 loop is CASSGDSNTGELFF. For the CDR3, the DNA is TGTGCCAGCAGTGGGGACAGTAACACCGGGGAGCTGTTTTTT.

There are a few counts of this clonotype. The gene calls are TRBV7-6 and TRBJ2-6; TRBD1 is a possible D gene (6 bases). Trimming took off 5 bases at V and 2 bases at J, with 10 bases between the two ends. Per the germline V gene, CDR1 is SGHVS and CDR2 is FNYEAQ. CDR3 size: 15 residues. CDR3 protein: CASSVTGPGANVLTF. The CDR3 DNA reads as TGTGCCAGCAGCGTAACAGGGCCTGGGGCCAACGTCCTGACTTTC.